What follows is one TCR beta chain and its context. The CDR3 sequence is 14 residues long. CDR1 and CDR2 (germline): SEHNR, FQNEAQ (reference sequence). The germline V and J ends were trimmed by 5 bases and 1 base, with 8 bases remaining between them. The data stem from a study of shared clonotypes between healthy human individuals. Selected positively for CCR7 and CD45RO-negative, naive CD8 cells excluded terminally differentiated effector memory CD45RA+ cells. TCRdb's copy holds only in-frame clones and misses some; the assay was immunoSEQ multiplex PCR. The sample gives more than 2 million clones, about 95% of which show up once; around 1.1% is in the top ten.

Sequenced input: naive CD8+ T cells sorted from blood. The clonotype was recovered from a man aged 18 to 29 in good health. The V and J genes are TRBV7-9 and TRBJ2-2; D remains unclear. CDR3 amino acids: CASSPPLNTGELFF. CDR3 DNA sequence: TGTGCCAGCAGCCCCCCCTTGAACACCGGGGAGCTGTTTTTT.